The clone carrying this T cell receptor beta chain was recorded at least ten times. Its antigen is still unknown. The data were obtained in a study of blood T cells in healthy people across ages. Findings and caveats of the study: Diversity was estimated from one million T cells, and these estimates were considered underestimates.

Germline values: CDR1 DFQATT, CDR2 SNEGSKA (reference sequence). The CDR3 consists of 15 residues. The V end was cut by 3 bases, the J end by 2 bases, with 17 bases between. Alongside a J-beta primer mix, a sample-barcoded 5' primer served in a second PCR lasting about 7 to 11 cycles. MiXCR, run by TCRdb on the 5' RACE reads, gives a single entry per CDR3 protein. The table includes hundreds of thousands of distinct CDR3 sequences, 25% to 30% detected once. The chain has TRBV20-1 and TRBJ2-7, with D perhaps given as TRBD1 or TRBD2 (5 bases each). This receptor was obtained from a woman of 80 years or more in good health. The sample taken for sequencing was blood. The CDR3 here is CSASRPGPGTYEQYF. In nucleotides, the CDR3 is TGCAGTGCTAGCCGCCCGGGACCTGGAACCTACGAGCAGTACTTC.